This passage covers 20 T cell receptor beta chains from one sample sequenced in a study of CD8 T cells in ankylosing spondylitis. Study-wide findings and caveats: Characteristic of ankylosing spondylitis blood, it appeared, was a TCR beta motif comprising about eight highly homologous variants.

Their target antigens are unknown. MiXCR was run by TCRdb on the 5' RACE reads, yielding one entry per CDR3 protein. The table has some 200,000 distinct CDR3 sequences, 7% to 8% seen once; the top ten hold 12% to 15%. Sequencing was carried out using blood, either unsorted or a sorted T cell fraction (not recorded which). Every receptor here comes from a male donor with ankylosing spondylitis.

This clonotype has more than one count but fewer than ten. This chain uses TRBV6-1 with TRBJ2-2, with D unresolved. CDR1 and CDR2 (germline): MNHNS, SASEGT. V lost 6 bases and J 11 bases, leaving 19 bases between the germline ends. The CDR3 consists of 14 residues. CDR3 nucleotide sequence: TGTGCCAGCAGGCTTTCCAGAGGTTCCAGCGAGCTGTTTTTT. It codes for CASRLSRGSSELFF.

This clonotype showed up just a few times. This chain uses TRBV7-8 with TRBJ2-1, with 12 bases aligning to TRBD2. This CDR3 region has 18 residues. V trimming: 5 bases; J trimming: 6 bases; junction bases outside the gene matches: 14. The germline CDR1 and CDR2 sequences are SGHVS and FQNEAQ. This CDR3 reads CASSRLTSGRPSGNEQFF. The CDR3 bases are TGTGCCAGCAGCCGTCTAACTAGCGGGAGGCCGTCTGGCAATGAGCAGTTCTTC.

This clonotype was detected ten times or more. This sequence joins TRBV4-3 and TRBJ2-5; D is unclear. There are 15 residues in the CDR3. V was clipped by 0 bases and J by 2 bases, with 10 bases between them. CDR1 is LGHNA, CDR2 YSLEER, per germline. The CDR3 bases are TGCGCCAGCAGCCAAGATTCACAGCTACAAGAGACCCAGTACTTC. Translation gives CASSQDSQLQETQYF.

This clonotype was picked up a small number of times. The chain joins TRBV7-9 to TRBJ2-7; perhaps D is TRBD1 or TRBD2 (6 bases each). Trimming left V 5 bases short and J 2 bases short, with 22 bases between. CDR1 is SEHNR, CDR2 FQNEAQ, per germline (reference sequence). CDR3 length: 17 residues. CDR3 loop: CASSINTPAEGAYEQYF. As DNA, the CDR3 is TGTGCCAGCAGCATCAATACACCCGCGGAGGGGGCCTACGAGCAGTACTTC.

This clonotype was recorded at least ten times. The genes are TRBV12-3 or TRBV12-4 and TRBJ2-5, with 9 bases aligning to TRBD1. The trim removed 5 bases at V and 8 bases at J, leaving 18 bases unmatched. CDR3 length: 17 amino acids. CDR3 protein: CASSPIGRNDRGETQYF. As DNA, the CDR3 is TGTGCCAGCAGTCCCATTGGAAGAAACGACAGGGGGGAAACCCAGTACTTC.

This clonotype was seen at least ten times. The chain recombines TRBV29-1 with TRBJ2-7; 7 bases line up with TRBD1. Trimming at V came to 4 bases and at J to 0 bases, leaving 3 bases not matched to a gene. The CDR3 has 13 residues. Germline assignment: CDR1 SQVTM and CDR2 ANQGSEA. CDR3 DNA: TGCAGCGTTGGAACAGGGGACTCCTACGAGCAGTACTTC. Amino acid sequence: CSVGTGDSYEQYF.

The rearrangement uses TRBV10-1 and TRBJ2-3, with TRBD2 matching 11 bases. Germline loops: CDR1 WNHNN, CDR2 SYGVQD (reference sequence). V was pared by 9 bases and J by 5 bases, with 10 bases of the junction left unmatched. The CDR3 runs to 15 residues. The CDR3: CASSGRDRLRDTQYF. CDR3 in DNA: TGCGCCAGTAGCGGGAGGGATCGTTTGCGAGATACGCAGTATTTT.

Many counts were recorded for this clonotype. The chain uses TRBV20-1 and TRBJ2-3; the match to TRBD2 covers 13 bases. The trim removed 1 base at V and 4 bases at J, leaving 17 bases unmatched. This CDR3 has 20 amino acids. Germline assignment: CDR1 DFQATT and CDR2 SNEGSKA (reference sequence). CDR3 residues: CSARAPIVETSGRSADTQYF. CDR3 sequence (DNA): TGCAGTGCTAGAGCCCCGATCGTTGAGACTAGCGGGAGGTCGGCAGATACGCAGTATTTT.

The V call is TRBV14, the J call TRBJ2-7; D gene unclear. Germline-derived CDR1 and CDR2 are SGHDN and FVKESK. V was clipped by 1 base and J by 4 bases, with 8 bases between them. The CDR3 is 13 residues long. The CDR3 loop reads CASSQVNGYEQYF. The CDR3 bases are TGTGCCAGCAGCCAAGTCAACGGTTACGAGCAGTACTTC.

This clonotype was counted at least ten times. The chain employs TRBV6-1 and TRBJ2-5; 10 bases are a match to TRBD1. Unmatched junction bases numbered 2, after V lost 6 bases and J lost 7 bases. CDR3 length: 12 amino acids. CDR1 is MNHNS, CDR2 SASEGT, per germline. CDR3 protein: CASRGQGLTQYF. Here the CDR3 DNA reads TGTGCCAGCAGGGGACAGGGGTTGACCCAGTACTTC.

This clonotype was detected many times. The V gene is TRBV6-5, the J gene TRBJ1-1, with D hard to call. With 4 bases removed from V and 4 bases from J, the gap between germline ends came to 10 bases. The CDR3 is 13 residues long. Germline CDR1 is MNHEY and CDR2 is SVGAGI. The CDR3 here is CASSSDVGTEAFF. DNA of the CDR3: TGTGCCAGCAGTTCGGATGTCGGCACTGAAGCTTTCTTT.

A few counts support this clonotype. The chain joins TRBV7-6 to TRBJ2-5, with D perhaps TRBD1 (5 bases). V lost 5 bases and J 2 bases, leaving 18 bases between the germline ends. Germline V lookup: CDR1 SGHVS, CDR2 FNYEAQ. The CDR3 sequence is 16 residues long. CDR3 coding DNA: TGTGCCAGCAGCCCCTTGAAGGGGCTCGGTCAAGAGACCCAGTACTTC. Amino acids: CASSPLKGLGQETQYF.

This clonotype came up a few times. The chain employs TRBV27 and TRBJ2-3, with D unresolved. Germline assignment: CDR1 MNHEY and CDR2 SMNVEV (reference sequence). The V end was cut by 5 bases, the J end by 10 bases, with 10 bases between. This CDR3 spans 11 amino acids. The CDR3: CASSPGGSQYF. The CDR3 nucleotides are TGTGCCAGCAGTCCGGGTGGTTCGCAGTATTTT.

This clonotype was counted many times. The junction departs from germline at one end; a sequencing error may be responsible. The chain couples TRBV7-7 to TRBJ2-1; tentative D call: TRBD2 (6 bases). This CDR3 is built from 14 residues. The V gene's germline CDR1 is SSHAT and CDR2 FNYEAQ (reference sequence). The CDR3, as DNA: TGTGCTAGCAGCCCGGGGACTTCCTACAATGAGCAGTTCTTC. This codes for CASSPGTSYNEQFF. Full variable domain (rest looked up from reference TRBV7-7 and TRBJ2-1): GAGVSQSPRYKVTKRGQDVTLRCDPISSHATLYWYQQALGQGPEFLTYFNYEAQPDKSGLPSDRFSAERPEGSISTLTIQRTEQRDSAMYRCASSPGTSYNEQFFGPGTRLTVL.

This clonotype has a count of ten or more. The J gene is TRBJ2-1, the V gene TRBV24-1; 7 bases map to TRBD1. J gave up 5 bases and V 6 bases, and 6 bases lay outside the gene matches. Germline V lookup: CDR1 KGHDR, CDR2 SFDVKD. This CDR3 contains 14 residues. The CDR3 DNA reads as TGTGCCACCAGTCCGACAGGGATGCACAATGAGCAGTTCTTC. Translating it yields CATSPTGMHNEQFF.

The sample holds many counts of this clonotype. J is TRBJ2-7 and V is TRBV20-1, with 9 nucleotides matching TRBD2. CDR3 size: 13 residues. J lost 3 bases, V lost 1 base, and 1 base had no gene match. Germline values: CDR1 DFQATT, CDR2 SNEGSKA (reference sequence). The CDR3 spells CSARGSGGYEQYF. CDR3 in DNA: TGCAGTGCTAGAGGTAGCGGGGGCTACGAGCAGTACTTC.

At least ten counts were recorded for this clonotype. This chain joins TRBV11-2 and TRBJ1-1; D is unresolved. The ends were cut back, 5 bases at V and 0 bases at J, with 7 bases in the middle. This CDR3 spans 13 amino acids. CDR1 is SGHAT and CDR2 is FQNNGV in the germline V gene. CDR3: CASSDGLNTEAFF. DNA of the CDR3: TGTGCCAGCAGCGACGGCCTGAACACTGAAGCTTTCTTT.

The gene calls are TRBV7-2 and TRBJ2-7, with D unresolved. This CDR3 comprises 13 residues. Looked up from germline, CDR1 is SGHTA and CDR2 is FQGNSA. V was shortened by 3 bases and J by 0 bases, with 6 bases between the two germline ends. For the CDR3, the DNA is TGTGCCAGCAGCTTTGCGATCTCCTACGAGCAGTACTTC. It yields the protein CASSFAISYEQYF. The whole variable domain, filled in from reference TRBV7-2 and TRBJ2-7, reads GAGVSQSPSNKVTEKGKDVELRCDPISGHTALYWYRQSLGQGLEFLIYFQGNSAPDKSGLPSDRFSAERTGGSVSTLTIQRTQQEDSAVYLCASSFAISYEQYFGPGTRLTVT.

The V gene is TRBV11-3, the J gene TRBJ2-1; D remains unclear. V gave up 4 bases and J gave up 2 bases, with 12 bases separating them. CDR3 length: 15 residues. Germline loops: CDR1 SGHNT, CDR2 YENEEA. The CDR3 sequence is CASSSPPCPYNEQFF. CDR3 in DNA: TGTGCCAGCAGCTCCCCCCCGTGCCCCTACAATGAGCAGTTCTTC.

Many counts were recorded for this clonotype. V is TRBV7-9 and J is TRBJ2-7; TRBD1 is a possible D gene (5 bases). The V and J ends lost 5 bases and 3 bases respectively, with 11 bases between them. The germline gives CDR1 SEHNR, CDR2 FQNEAQ (reference sequence). The CDR3 contains 13 residues. CDR3 loop: CASSQTADYEQYF. DNA for the CDR3: TGTGCCAGCAGCCAGACAGCTGACTACGAGCAGTACTTC.